Shown below are 7 T cell receptor beta chains from a single sample sequenced in a study of OX40 agonist ivuxolimab in advanced cancers. The library was built by means of the immunoSEQ multiplex PCR assay. Drawn from immuneACCESS, this table holds only the in-frame rearrangements with V and J called that TCRdb kept. Clones are partly lost; checked studies trace under half to an unresolved V gene and leave the rest unexplained. Present in this sample are 73,000 or so clones, 80% to 90% of which were seen just once. In total, the top ten clones hold around 0.75% of the sample. The input for sequencing was CD4+ or CD8+ T cells sorted from blood, taken in a trial of the OX40 agonist ivuxolimab. The receptor source for this set is an adult with an advanced solid tumor such as melanoma, head and neck, liver or kidney cancer.

The rearrangement uses TRBV19 and TRBJ2-2; D ambiguous. The V end lost 5 bases, the J end lost 3 bases, and 10 bases lay between the germline ends. Germline-derived CDR1 and CDR2 are LNHDA and SQIVND (reference sequence). The CDR3 extends over 14 amino acids. CDR3 DNA: TGTGCCAGTAGTTTCCAGTCTTACACCGGGGAGCTGTTTTTT. Protein product: CASSFQSYTGELFF. Full variable domain (rest looked up from reference TRBV19 and TRBJ2-2): DGGITQSPKYLFRKEGQNVTLSCEQNLNHDAMYWYRQDPGQGLRLIYYSQIVNDFQKGDIAEGYSVSREKKESFPLTVTSAQKNPTAFYLCASSFQSYTGELFFGEGSRLTVL.

The chain is built from TRBV6-1 and TRBJ2-5; D is unresolved. V lost 2 bases and J lost 1, with 8 bases in between. The CDR3 has 14 residues. Germline CDR1 MNHNS, CDR2 SASEGT. The CDR3: CASSELYSQETQYF. The CDR3 nucleotides are TGTGCCAGCAGTGAATTGTACAGCCAAGAGACCCAGTACTTC.

This chain joins TRBV29-1 and TRBJ2-5; no firm D call. Germline CDR1 reads SQVTM; CDR2 reads ANQGSEA. The CDR3 spans 12 residues. V was cut by 8 bases and J by 5 bases, with 15 bases left in between. The CDR3, as DNA: TGCAGCTGTGTGGCGGTGGAGGAGACCCAGTACTTC. Its protein is CSCVAVEETQYF.

V gene TRBV11-2 combines with J gene TRBJ2-5, with 10 bases fitting TRBD2. The CDR3 spans 16 residues. V gave up 4 bases and J gave up 7 bases; unmatched junction bases: 12. Germline lookup yields CDR1 SGHAT and CDR2 FQNNGV. The chain's CDR3 is CASSSPGASGRRTQYF. The CDR3 region has the DNA TGTGCCAGCAGCTCGCCCGGAGCTAGCGGGAGACGGACCCAGTACTTC.

This rearrangement joins TRBV10-2 to TRBJ2-3; weak D call: TRBD2 (5 bases). V shed 6 bases and J shed 0 bases, with 13 bases lying between them. The CDR3 spans 15 residues. Germline lookup yields CDR1 WSHSY and CDR2 SAAADI. The chain's CDR3 is CASRSTAESTDTQYF. The CDR3 DNA reads as TGCGCCAGCAGATCAACAGCGGAAAGCACAGATACGCAGTATTTT.

This clone appeared a few times. This rearrangement joins TRBV28 to TRBJ2-7; 7 bases line up with TRBD1. CDR3 length equals 14 residues. Germline trimming cut 6 bases from V and 6 bases from J; bases unmatched to any gene: 11. Germline V CDR1 and CDR2: MDHEN, SYDVKM. This chain's CDR3 is CASRTQGQSGEQYF. Here the CDR3 DNA reads TGTGCCAGCAGAACCCAGGGACAGAGTGGCGAGCAGTACTTC.

The chain has TRBV19 and TRBJ1-1; D is possibly TRBD1 (5 bases). The CDR3 spans 14 residues. Trimming removed 6 bases at V and 7 bases at J, with 18 bases between. The germline V gene encodes CDR1 LNHDA and CDR2 SQIVND (reference sequence). The CDR3 region is CASRSGESVGEAFF. CDR3 nucleotide sequence: TGTGCCAGTAGATCGGGGGAATCGGTAGGTGAAGCTTTCTTT.